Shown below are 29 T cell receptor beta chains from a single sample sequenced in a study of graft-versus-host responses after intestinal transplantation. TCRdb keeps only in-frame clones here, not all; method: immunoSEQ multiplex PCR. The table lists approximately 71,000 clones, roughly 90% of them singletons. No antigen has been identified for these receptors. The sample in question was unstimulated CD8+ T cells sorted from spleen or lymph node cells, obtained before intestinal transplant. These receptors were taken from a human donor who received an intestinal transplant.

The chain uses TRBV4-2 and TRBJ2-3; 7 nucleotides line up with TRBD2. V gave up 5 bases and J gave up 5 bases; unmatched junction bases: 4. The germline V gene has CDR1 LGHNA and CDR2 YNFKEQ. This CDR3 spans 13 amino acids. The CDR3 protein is CASSSSGGDTQYF. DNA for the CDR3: TGTGCCAGCAGCTCTAGCGGAGGAGATACGCAGTATTTT.

The CDR3 DNA sequence: TGTGCCAGCAGTTCCTACTCCGAAGAGACCCAGTACTTC. It yields the protein CASSSYSEETQYF. The rearrangement links TRBV27 to TRBJ2-5; D is unresolved. Germline CDR1 is MNHEY and CDR2 is SMNVEV (reference sequence). This CDR3 is built from 13 residues. V was shortened by 4 bases and J by 3 bases, with 9 bases between the two germline ends.

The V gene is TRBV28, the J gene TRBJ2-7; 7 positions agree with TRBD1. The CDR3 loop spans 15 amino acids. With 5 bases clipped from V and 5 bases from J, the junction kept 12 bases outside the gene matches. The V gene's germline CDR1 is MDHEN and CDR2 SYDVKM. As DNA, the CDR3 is TGTGCCAGCAGTCCCGACAGGGACCGACTCGACGAGCAGTACTTC. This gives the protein CASSPDRDRLDEQYF.

CDR3 nucleotides: TGTGCCAGCAGTGAATTGTCCGGGGGGAAGACTGAAGCTTTCTTT. This codes for CASSELSGGKTEAFF. V is TRBV25-1 and J is TRBJ1-1; D perhaps matches TRBD1 (5 bases). Trimming shortened V by 1 base and J by 5 bases, and 14 bases separated the two germline ends. The germline CDR1 and CDR2 sequences are MGHDK and SYGVNS. This CDR3 spans 15 amino acids.

The CDR3 reads CASTGPGGDTQYF. CDR3 bases: TGTGCCAGCACCGGGCCAGGGGGAGATACGCAGTATTTT. This chain connects TRBV27 to TRBJ2-3; 7 positions agree with TRBD1. This CDR3 is 13 amino acids long. Unmatched junction bases numbered 6, after V lost 7 bases and J lost 5 bases. Germline V gives CDR1 MNHEY, CDR2 SMNVEV (reference sequence).

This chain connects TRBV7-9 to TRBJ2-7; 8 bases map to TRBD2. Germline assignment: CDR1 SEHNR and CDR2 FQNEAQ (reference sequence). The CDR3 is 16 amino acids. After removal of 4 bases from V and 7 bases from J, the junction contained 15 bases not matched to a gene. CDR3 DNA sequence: TGTGCCAGCAGCTACCGTGGTAGCGGGGCAAGATGGGAGCAGTACTTC. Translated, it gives CASSYRGSGARWEQYF.

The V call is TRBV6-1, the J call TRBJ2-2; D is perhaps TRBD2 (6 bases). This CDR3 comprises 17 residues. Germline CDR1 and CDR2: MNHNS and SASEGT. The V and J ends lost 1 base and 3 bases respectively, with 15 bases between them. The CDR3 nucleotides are TGTGCCAGCAGTGAAGTTGGTCGGGAGTGGGACACCGGGGAGCTGTTTTTT. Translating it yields CASSEVGREWDTGELFF.

The CDR3 DNA reads as TGTGCCAGCAGTTTATCGGCCGCTAGCACACTTGGGGGCCCAGATACGCAGTATTTT. It specifies CASSLSAASTLGGPDTQYF. V and J are TRBV27 and TRBJ2-3, with D tentatively TRBD1 (6 bases). The CDR3 has 19 residues. In germline, CDR1 is MNHEY, CDR2 SMNVEV (reference sequence). V gave up 0 bases and J gave up 4 bases, with 23 bases separating them.

This CDR3 is CASTDPRDRPSGANVLTF. The CDR3 nucleotides read TGTGCCAGCACCGACCCCCGGGACAGGCCCTCTGGGGCCAACGTCCTGACTTTC. The chain joins TRBV2 to TRBJ2-6; TRBD1 agrees at 8 bases. V lost 7 bases and J lost 0; bases outside the gene matches: 11. There are 18 residues in the CDR3. Germline lookup yields CDR1 SNHLY and CDR2 FYNNEI.

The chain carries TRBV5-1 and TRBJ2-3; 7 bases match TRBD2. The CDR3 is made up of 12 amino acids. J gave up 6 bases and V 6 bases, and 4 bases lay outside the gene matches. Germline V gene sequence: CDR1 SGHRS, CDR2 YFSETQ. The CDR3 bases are TGCGCCAGCACTAGGGACTACGATACGCAGTATTTT. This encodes CASTRDYDTQYF.

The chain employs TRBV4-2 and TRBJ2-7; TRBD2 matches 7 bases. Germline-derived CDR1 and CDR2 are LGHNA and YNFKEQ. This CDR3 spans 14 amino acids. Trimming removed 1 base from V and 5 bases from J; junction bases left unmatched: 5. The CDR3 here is CASSQGRERDEQYF. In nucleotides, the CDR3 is TGTGCCAGCAGCCAAGGGCGGGAGCGGGACGAGCAGTACTTC.

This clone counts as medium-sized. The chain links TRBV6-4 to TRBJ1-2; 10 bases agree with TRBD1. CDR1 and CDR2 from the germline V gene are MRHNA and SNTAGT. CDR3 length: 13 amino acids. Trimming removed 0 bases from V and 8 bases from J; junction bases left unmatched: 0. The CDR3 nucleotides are TGTGCCAGCAGTGACTCGACAGGGGGCGGCTACACCTTC. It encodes CASSDSTGGGYTF.

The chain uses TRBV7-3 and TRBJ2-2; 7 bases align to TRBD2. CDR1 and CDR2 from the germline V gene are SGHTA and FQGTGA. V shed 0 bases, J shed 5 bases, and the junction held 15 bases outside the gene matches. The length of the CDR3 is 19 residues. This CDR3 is CASSLTPVLAEWRTGELFF. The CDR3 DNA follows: TGTGCCAGCAGCTTAACCCCTGTTCTAGCGGAGTGGCGGACCGGGGAGCTGTTTTTT.

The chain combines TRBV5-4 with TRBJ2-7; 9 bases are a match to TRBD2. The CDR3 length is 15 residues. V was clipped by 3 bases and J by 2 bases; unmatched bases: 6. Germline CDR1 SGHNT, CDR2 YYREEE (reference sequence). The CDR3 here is CASSSLAGGPYEQYF. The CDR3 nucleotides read TGTGCCAGCAGCTCGCTCGCGGGAGGGCCCTACGAGCAGTACTTC. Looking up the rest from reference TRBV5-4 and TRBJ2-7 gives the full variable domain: ETGVTQSPTHLIKTRGQQVTLRCSSQSGHNTVSWYQQALGQGPQFIFQYYREEENGRGNFPPRFSGLQFPNYSSELNVNALELDDSALYLCASSSLAGGPYEQYFGPGTRLTVT.

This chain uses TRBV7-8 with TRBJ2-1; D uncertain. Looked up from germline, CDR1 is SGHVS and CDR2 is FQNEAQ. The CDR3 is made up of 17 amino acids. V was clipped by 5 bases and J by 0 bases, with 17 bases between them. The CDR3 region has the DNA TGTGCCAGCAGCGTATACGGTGGGTCTAGCTCCTACAATGAGCAGTTCTTC. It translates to CASSVYGGSSSYNEQFF.

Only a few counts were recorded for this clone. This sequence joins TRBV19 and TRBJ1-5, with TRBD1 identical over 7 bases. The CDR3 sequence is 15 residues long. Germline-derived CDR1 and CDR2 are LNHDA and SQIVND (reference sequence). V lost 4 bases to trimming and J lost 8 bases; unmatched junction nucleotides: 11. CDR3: CASSNRGWGLEPQHF. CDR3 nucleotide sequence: TGTGCCAGTAGTAACAGGGGATGGGGGCTGGAGCCCCAGCATTTT.

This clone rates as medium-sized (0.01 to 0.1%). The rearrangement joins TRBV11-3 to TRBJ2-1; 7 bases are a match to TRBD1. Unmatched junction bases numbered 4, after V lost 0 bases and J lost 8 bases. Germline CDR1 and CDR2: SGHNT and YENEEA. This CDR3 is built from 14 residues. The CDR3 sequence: CASSLEGGMHEQFF. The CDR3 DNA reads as TGTGCCAGCAGCTTAGAAGGGGGCATGCATGAGCAGTTCTTC.

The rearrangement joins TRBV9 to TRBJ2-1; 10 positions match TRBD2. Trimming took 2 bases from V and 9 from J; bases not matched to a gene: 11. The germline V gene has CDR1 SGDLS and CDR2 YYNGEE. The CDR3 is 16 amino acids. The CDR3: CASSVPGAVAGGEQFF. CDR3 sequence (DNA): TGTGCCAGCAGCGTCCCGGGGGCTGTAGCGGGGGGTGAGCAGTTCTTC.

The CDR3 protein is CASSVDTGSGKETQYF. The CDR3 bases are TGTGCCAGCAGCGTAGATACAGGGTCAGGCAAGGAGACCCAGTACTTC. The chain recombines TRBV9 with TRBJ2-5; D may be TRBD1 (6 bases). Trimming stripped 0 bases from V and 5 bases from J, with 17 bases between. The germline V gene has CDR1 SGDLS and CDR2 YYNGEE. This CDR3 is built from 16 residues. Full variable domain (outside the CDR3, taken from reference TRBV9 and TRBJ2-5): DSGVTQTPKHLITATGQRVTLRCSPRSGDLSVYWYQQSLDQGLQFLIQYYNGEERAKGNILERFSAQQFPDLHSELNLSSLELGDSALYFCASSVDTGSGKETQYFGPGTRLLVL.

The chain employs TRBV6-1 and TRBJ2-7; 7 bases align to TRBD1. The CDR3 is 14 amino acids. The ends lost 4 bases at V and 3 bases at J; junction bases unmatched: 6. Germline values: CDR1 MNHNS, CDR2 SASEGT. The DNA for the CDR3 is TGTGCCAGCAGTGTTTCGGGACAGTTCTACGAGCAGTACTTC. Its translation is CASSVSGQFYEQYF.

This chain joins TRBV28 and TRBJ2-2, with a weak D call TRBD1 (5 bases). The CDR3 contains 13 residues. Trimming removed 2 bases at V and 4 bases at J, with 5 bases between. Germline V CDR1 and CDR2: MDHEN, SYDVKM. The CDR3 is CASSLGATGELFF. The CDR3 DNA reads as TGTGCCAGCAGTTTAGGGGCCACCGGGGAGCTGTTTTTT.

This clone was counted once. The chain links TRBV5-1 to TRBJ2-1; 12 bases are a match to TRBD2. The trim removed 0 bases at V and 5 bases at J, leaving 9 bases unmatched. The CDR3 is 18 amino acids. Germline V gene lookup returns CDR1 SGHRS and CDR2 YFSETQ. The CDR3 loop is CASSLVLAGGAANNEQFF. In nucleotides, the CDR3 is TGCGCCAGCAGCTTGGTCCTAGCGGGGGGGGCGGCCAACAATGAGCAGTTCTTC.

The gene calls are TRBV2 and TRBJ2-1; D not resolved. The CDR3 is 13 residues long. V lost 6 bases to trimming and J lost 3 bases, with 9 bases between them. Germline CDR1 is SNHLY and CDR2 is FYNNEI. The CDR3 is CASSELIYNEQFF. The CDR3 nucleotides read TGTGCCAGCAGCGAACTAATCTACAATGAGCAGTTCTTC.

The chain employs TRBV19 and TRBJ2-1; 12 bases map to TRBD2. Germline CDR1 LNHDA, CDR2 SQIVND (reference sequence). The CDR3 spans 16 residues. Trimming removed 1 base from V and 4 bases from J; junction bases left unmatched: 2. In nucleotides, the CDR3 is TGTGCCAGTAGTATAGGGGGACTAGCGGGTTACAATGAGCAGTTCTTC. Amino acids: CASSIGGLAGYNEQFF.

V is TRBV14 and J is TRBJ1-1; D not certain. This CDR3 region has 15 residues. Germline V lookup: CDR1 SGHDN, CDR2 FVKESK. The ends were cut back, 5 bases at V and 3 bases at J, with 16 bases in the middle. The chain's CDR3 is CASSEVYGRDTEAFF. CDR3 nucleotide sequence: TGTGCCAGCAGCGAAGTCTATGGGCGGGACACTGAAGCTTTCTTT.

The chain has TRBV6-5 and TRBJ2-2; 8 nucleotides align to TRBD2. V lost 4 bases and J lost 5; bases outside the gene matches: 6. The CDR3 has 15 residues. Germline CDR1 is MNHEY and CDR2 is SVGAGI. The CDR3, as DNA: TGTGCCAGCAGTTGGTCCAGCGGGGGTACCGGGGAGCTGTTTTTT. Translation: CASSWSSGGTGELFF.

Written as DNA, the CDR3 is TGTGCCAGCAGCCCCCGGCGGGGACGATTTGGTGAAGCTTTCTTT. It encodes CASSPRRGRFGEAFF. The chain employs TRBV27 and TRBJ1-1; D possibly corresponds to TRBD1 (5 bases). V lost 6 bases, J lost 7 bases, and 21 bases lay in between. CDR3 length: 15 amino acids. Per the germline V gene, CDR1 is MNHEY and CDR2 is SMNVEV (reference sequence).

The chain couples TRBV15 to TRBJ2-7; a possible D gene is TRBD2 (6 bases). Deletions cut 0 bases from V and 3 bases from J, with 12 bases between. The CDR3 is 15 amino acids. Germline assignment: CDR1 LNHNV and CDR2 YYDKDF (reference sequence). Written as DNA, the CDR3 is TGTGCCACCAGCAGAGATGAGGAGGGGTACTACGAGCAGTACTTC. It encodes CATSRDEEGYYEQYF. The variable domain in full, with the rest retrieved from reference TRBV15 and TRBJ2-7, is DAMVIQNPRYQVTQFGKPVTLSCSQTLNHNVMYWYQQKSSQAPKLLFHYYDKDFNNEADTPDNFQSRRPNTSFCFLDIRSPGLGDTAMYLCATSRDEEGYYEQYFGPGTRLTVT.

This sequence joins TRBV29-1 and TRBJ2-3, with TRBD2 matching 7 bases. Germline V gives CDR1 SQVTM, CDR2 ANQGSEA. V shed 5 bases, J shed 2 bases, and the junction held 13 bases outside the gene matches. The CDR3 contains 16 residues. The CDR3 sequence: CSVSTEGGTFTDTQYF. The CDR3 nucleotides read TGCAGCGTTTCCACCGAGGGAGGGACCTTCACAGATACGCAGTATTTT.